This TCR beta chain is from a study of T cell responses to AZD1222 COVID-19 vaccine. Findings and caveats of the study: Repertoires were obtained solely post-peak T cell response. Most donors were white British, females outnumbered males, and clonal diversity was possibly underestimated. Baseline testing showed seropositivity in only a handful of AZD1222 recipients.

Doses given second, at about 4 or about 12 weeks, were pooled. The CDR3 is 13 residues long. V lost 6 bases to trimming and J lost 8 bases; unmatched junction nucleotides: 4. Germline lookup yields CDR1 MNHEY and CDR2 SVGAGI. Assay: immunoSEQ multiplex PCR; the TCRdb copy retains only in-frame clones and omits some. The sample records over 75,000 clones, roughly 88% being singletons. As regards this clone: Its antigen is unknown.

This receptor was obtained from an adult who received the AZD1222 COVID-19 vaccine. The sequences come from peripheral blood, collected 28 days after the second AZD1222 dose. The genes are TRBV6-5 and TRBJ1-6; 7 positions match TRBD1. CDR3 nucleotide sequence: TGTGCCAGCAGCCGGGACAGCCATTCACCCCTCCACTTT. Translating it yields CASSRDSHSPLHF.